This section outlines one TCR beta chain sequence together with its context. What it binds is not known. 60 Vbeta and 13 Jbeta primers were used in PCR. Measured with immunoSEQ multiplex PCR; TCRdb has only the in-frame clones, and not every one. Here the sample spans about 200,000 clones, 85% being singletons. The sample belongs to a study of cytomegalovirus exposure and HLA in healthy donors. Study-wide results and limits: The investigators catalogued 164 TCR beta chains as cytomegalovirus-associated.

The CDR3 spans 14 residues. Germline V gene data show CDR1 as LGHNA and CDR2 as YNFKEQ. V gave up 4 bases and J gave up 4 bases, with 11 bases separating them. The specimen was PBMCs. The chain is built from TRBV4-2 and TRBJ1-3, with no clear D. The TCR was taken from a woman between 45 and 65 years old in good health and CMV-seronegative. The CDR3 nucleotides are TGTGCCAGCAGCCCCCTTATCCCGGGAAACACCATATATTTT. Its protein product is CASSPLIPGNTIYF.